What follows is one T cell receptor beta chain and its context. What it recognizes is unknown. These data come from a study of CD8+ T cells in alopecia areata. The wider study: Treatment of the treated patients consisted of oral tofacitinib, 5 to 10 mg twice daily. Severity was scored as percentage of affected scalp area in treated patients.

Notes on the study in general: Many expanded lesional clones persisted during tofacitinib (in both scalp and blood).

Indicated treatment: oral pan-JAK inhibitor, 5-10 mg twice daily. Cell sorting was applied to PBMCs, and CD4+ and CD8+ T cells were collected. The CDR3 runs 13 residues. Per germline, CDR1 SNHLY and CDR2 FYNNEI. Trimming left V 7 bases short and J 2 bases short, with 12 bases between. RNA, once extracted, was reverse transcribed into cDNA for use as the sequencing template. Assay: immunoSEQ multiplex PCR; the TCRdb copy retains only in-frame clones and omits some. Here the sample spans 150,000 to 200,000 clones, less than 70% being singletons. This material consisted of CD4+ T cells sorted from blood, taken at week 4, from a patient treated with tofacitinib. This clonotype was obtained from a human donor with alopecia areata. The chain carries TRBV2 and TRBJ2-7; no clear D. The DNA for the CDR3 is TGTGCCAGCATCCCCGTGAGAACCTACGAGCAGTACTTC. This gives the protein CASIPVRTYEQYF. The variable domain in full, completed from reference TRBV2 and TRBJ2-7, reads EPEVTQTPSHQVTQMGQEVILRCVPISNHLYFYWYRQILGQKVEFLVSFYNNEISEKSEIFDDQFSVERPDGSNFTLKIRSTKLEDSAMYFCASIPVRTYEQYFGPGTRLTVT.